The 20 T cell receptor beta chains in this list originate from one sample, sequenced in a study of blood T cell repertoires in COVID-19. Clones were sequenced by immunoSEQ multiplex PCR, and TCRdb holds only the in-frame ones, with some missing. Found here are roughly 250,000 clones, 82% of them singletons; the top ten hold 4.9%. Sequenced input: peripheral blood. The receptors were sampled from a woman of 80 years or more with active or convalescent COVID-19.

For this clone: The sample has other DNA sequences that encode this CDR3 too. CDR3 DNA sequence: TGTGCCAGTAGTATCAGGGTAGGGAATCAGCCCCAGCATTTT. Amino acid sequence: CASSIRVGNQPQHF. The chain uses TRBV19 and TRBJ1-5; tentative D call: TRBD1 (5 bases). From germline, CDR1 is LNHDA and CDR2 SQIVND (reference sequence). Trimming took 3 bases from V and 4 from J, leaving 10 bases between them. The CDR3 length is 14 residues.

CDR3 nucleotide sequence: TGTGCCAGCAGCGTAGGGAACAGGGGAAACTATGGCTACACCTTC. This codes for CASSVGNRGNYGYTF. The rearrangement links TRBV9 to TRBJ1-2, with 7 bases that match TRBD1. CDR1 is SGDLS and CDR2 is YYNGEE in the germline V gene. This CDR3 comprises 15 residues. Trimming at V came to 0 bases and at J to 2 bases, leaving 4 bases not matched to a gene.

The chain recombines TRBV14 with TRBJ2-7; 9 nucleotides align to TRBD1. There are 15 residues in the CDR3. The germline V gene has CDR1 SGHDN and CDR2 FVKESK. The J segment lost 2 bases and the V segment lost 3 bases, leaving 5 bases of the junction unmatched. In nucleotides, the CDR3 is TGTGCCAGCAGCCACAGACAGGGGGATACCTACGAGCAGTACTTC. It codes for CASSHRQGDTYEQYF. Based on the CDR3 plus reference TRBV14 and TRBJ2-7, the full variable domain is EAGVTQFPSHSVIEKGQTVTLRCDPISGHDNLYWYRRVMGKEIKFLLHFVKESKQDESGMPNNRFLAERTGGTYSTLKVQPAELEDSGVYFCASSHRQGDTYEQYFGPGTRLTVT.

A single count supports this clone. The chain combines TRBV5-1 with TRBJ2-7; 7 bases match TRBD1. V was clipped by 5 bases and J by 0 bases; unmatched bases: 8. This CDR3 region has 15 residues. CDR1 is SGHRS and CDR2 is YFSETQ in the germline V gene. For the CDR3, the DNA is TGCGCCAGCAGTCCTGGGACAGCCAGCTCCTACGAGCAGTACTTC. Encoded protein: CASSPGTASSYEQYF. The full variable domain, its missing parts supplied by reference TRBV5-1 and TRBJ2-7, is KAGVTQTPRYLIKTRGQQVTLSCSPISGHRSVSWYQQTPGQGLQFLFEYFSETQRNKGNFPGRFSGRQFSNSRSEMNVSTLELGDSALYLCASSPGTASSYEQYFGPGTRLTVT.

V and J are TRBV10-3 and TRBJ2-2; D may be TRBD1 (6 bases). Trimming pared 7 bases from V and 7 bases from J, leaving 16 bases between. Germline V gene data show CDR1 as ENHRY and CDR2 as SYGVKD. CDR3 size: 14 residues. The CDR3 reads CAIMENRDGGELFF. The CDR3 region has the DNA TGTGCCATCATGGAAAACAGGGACGGCGGGGAGCTGTTTTTT.

The genes are TRBV15 and TRBJ2-1, with 8 bases that match TRBD2. The CDR3 runs to 15 residues. J was trimmed by 5 bases and V by 3 bases; bases with no gene match: 6. CDR1 is LNHNV and CDR2 is YYDKDF in the germline V gene (reference sequence). The CDR3 loop reads CATSRGGLADNEQFF. CDR3 coding DNA: TGTGCCACCAGCAGGGGAGGACTAGCAGACAATGAGCAGTTCTTC.

This clone has just a few counts. The rearrangement links TRBV28 to TRBJ1-2; no reliable D call. Germline V gene sequence: CDR1 MDHEN, CDR2 SYDVKM. V dropped 6 bases and J dropped 5 bases, with 16 bases sitting between them. The CDR3 loop spans 14 amino acids. In DNA, the CDR3 is TGTGCCAGCAGGCGACGGACGGGAGATTATGGCTACACCTTC. It translates to CASRRRTGDYGYTF.

The gene calls are TRBV28 and TRBJ1-5; D is ambiguous. The CDR3 is 14 residues long. V dropped 2 bases and J dropped 2 bases, with 7 bases sitting between them. The V gene's germline CDR1 is MDHEN and CDR2 SYDVKM. This chain's CDR3 is CASSLPEGNQPQHF. In DNA form, the CDR3 reads TGTGCCAGCAGTTTACCGGAGGGCAATCAGCCCCAGCATTTT.

The chain employs TRBV5-1 and TRBJ1-2; D is unresolved. The CDR3 extends over 13 amino acids. Deletions cut 3 bases from V and 4 bases from J, with 10 bases between. Germline values: CDR1 SGHRS, CDR2 YFSETQ. CDR3 nucleotide sequence: TGCGCCAGCAGCTACTTCGGGGTCTATGGCTACACCTTC. As protein: CASSYFGVYGYTF.

V usage is TRBV29-1 and J usage is TRBJ1-5; 7 nucleotides line up with TRBD1. Germline V gene lookup returns CDR1 SQVTM and CDR2 ANQGSEA. CDR3 length equals 15 residues. CDR3 residues: CAAGTDKYSNQPQHF. The CDR3 DNA sequence: TGCGCGGCGGGGACAGATAAATATAGCAATCAGCCCCAGCATTTT.

The rearrangement links TRBV7-2 to TRBJ1-3; D remains ambiguous. Germline CDR1 SGHTA, CDR2 FQGNSA. Trimming pared 1 base from V and 0 bases from J, leaving 7 bases between. The CDR3 length is 15 residues. CDR3 sequence: CASSLDTFSGNTIYF. The CDR3 bases are TGTGCCAGCAGCTTAGACACGTTCTCTGGAAACACCATATATTTT.

The chain has TRBV7-9 and TRBJ1-2; unclear D gene. Trimming removed 3 bases at V and 7 bases at J, with 12 bases between. Germline V gene lookup returns CDR1 SEHNR and CDR2 FQNEAQ (reference sequence). This CDR3 has 13 residues. In nucleotides, the CDR3 is TGTGCCAGCAGCTTCGTAAGGGAGGTTGGCTACACCTTC. As protein: CASSFVREVGYTF.

The chain carries TRBV11-2 and TRBJ2-7, with 7 nucleotides matching TRBD2. Germline CDR1 reads SGHAT; CDR2 reads FQNNGV. J gave up 6 bases and V 0 bases, and 2 bases lay outside the gene matches. The CDR3 extends over 13 amino acids. The CDR3 sequence is CASSLEPGGEQYF. CDR3 nucleotide sequence: TGTGCCAGCAGCTTAGAGCCGGGGGGCGAGCAGTACTTC.

CDR3 in DNA: TGTGCCAGCAGCTTTCAGGGGCTAAACACTGAAGCTTTCTTT. Its translation is CASSFQGLNTEAFF. The rearrangement links TRBV7-8 to TRBJ1-1; a weak D match, TRBD1 (6 bases). Germline values: CDR1 SGHVS, CDR2 FQNEAQ. V lost 3 bases to trimming and J lost 2 bases, with 10 bases between them. This CDR3 has 14 residues.

This chain joins TRBV2 and TRBJ2-3; tentative D call: TRBD1 (5 bases). The CDR3 has 15 residues. V lost 11 bases to trimming and J lost 5 bases, with 23 bases between them. CDR1 SNHLY and CDR2 FYNNEI come from the germline V gene. CDR3 in DNA: TGTGCCCGCCGAGCAGGTCAGGGTTCCATAGATACGCAGTATTTT. Translating gives CARRAGQGSIDTQYF.

The genes are TRBV5-4 and TRBJ1-4; 9 bases line up with TRBD1. Germline V gives CDR1 SGHNT, CDR2 YYREEE (reference sequence). This CDR3 is built from 16 residues. With 2 bases clipped from V and 7 bases from J, the junction kept 9 bases outside the gene matches. The DNA of the CDR3 is TGTGCCAGCAGCTTTGCCCAGGACAGGGGAGGTGAAAAACTGTTTTTT. This codes for CASSFAQDRGGEKLFF.

This rearrangement joins TRBV5-1 to TRBJ1-1; 8 nucleotides match TRBD1. The junction had 5 bases not matched to a gene; V was cut back by 3 bases and J by 1 base. The germline V gene encodes CDR1 SGHRS and CDR2 YFSETQ. The CDR3 is made up of 15 amino acids. The CDR3 DNA reads as TGCGCCAGCAGCTCAATTGGACAGGGGAACACTGAAGCTTTCTTT. The encoded protein is CASSSIGQGNTEAFF.

The rearrangement joins TRBV30 to TRBJ1-2; the D is unclear. The CDR3 totals 12 residues. CDR1 and CDR2 from the germline V gene are GTSNPN and SVGIG (reference sequence). Trimming took 0 bases from V and 8 from J, leaving 10 bases between them. The CDR3 sequence: CAWSVASGGYTF. CDR3 coding DNA: TGTGCCTGGAGTGTAGCCAGCGGAGGCTACACCTTC.

The chain carries TRBV7-8 and TRBJ1-1, with D maybe TRBD1 (5 bases). There are 13 residues in the CDR3. V was cut by 2 bases and J by 1 base, with 5 bases left in between. Germline CDR1 SGHVS, CDR2 FQNEAQ. CDR3 amino acids: CASSLTGNTEAFF. The CDR3, as DNA: TGTGCCAGCAGCTTAACAGGGAACACTGAAGCTTTCTTT.

This chain uses TRBV6-6 with TRBJ1-2, with TRBD1 matching 11 bases. CDR3 size: 16 residues. Unmatched junction bases numbered 11, after V lost 6 bases and J lost 5 bases. Germline-derived CDR1 and CDR2 are MNHNY and SVGAGI (reference sequence). CDR3: CASRKSGTGGSYGYTF. In DNA form, the CDR3 reads TGTGCCAGCAGAAAATCCGGGACAGGGGGTTCATATGGCTACACCTTC.